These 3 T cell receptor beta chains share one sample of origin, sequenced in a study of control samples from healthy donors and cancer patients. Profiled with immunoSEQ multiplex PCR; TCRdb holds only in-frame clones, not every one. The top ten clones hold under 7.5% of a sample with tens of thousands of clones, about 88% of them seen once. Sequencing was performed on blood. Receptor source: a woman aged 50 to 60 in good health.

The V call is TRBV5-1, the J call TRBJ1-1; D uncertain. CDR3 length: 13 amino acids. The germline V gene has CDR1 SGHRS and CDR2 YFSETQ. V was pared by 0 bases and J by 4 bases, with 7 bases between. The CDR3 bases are TGCGCCAGCAGCTTGGTTGGAACCACTGAAGCTTTCTTT. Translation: CASSLVGTTEAFF.

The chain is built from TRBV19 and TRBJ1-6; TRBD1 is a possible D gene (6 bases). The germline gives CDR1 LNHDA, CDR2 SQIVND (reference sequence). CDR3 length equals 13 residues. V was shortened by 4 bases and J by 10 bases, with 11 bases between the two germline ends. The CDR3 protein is CASSTGVGSPLHF. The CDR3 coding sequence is TGTGCCAGTAGTACAGGGGTTGGGTCACCCCTCCACTTT. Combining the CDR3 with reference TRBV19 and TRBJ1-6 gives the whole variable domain DGGITQSPKYLFRKEGQNVTLSCEQNLNHDAMYWYRQDPGQGLRLIYYSQIVNDFQKGDIAEGYSVSREKKESFPLTVTSAQKNPTAFYLCASSTGVGSPLHFGNGTRLTVT.

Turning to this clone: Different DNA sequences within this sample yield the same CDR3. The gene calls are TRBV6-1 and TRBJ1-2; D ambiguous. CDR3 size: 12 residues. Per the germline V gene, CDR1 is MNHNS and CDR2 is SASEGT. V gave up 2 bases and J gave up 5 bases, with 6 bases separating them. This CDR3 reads CASSERQYGYTF. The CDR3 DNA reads TGTGCCAGCAGTGAAAGGCAGTATGGCTACACCTTC.